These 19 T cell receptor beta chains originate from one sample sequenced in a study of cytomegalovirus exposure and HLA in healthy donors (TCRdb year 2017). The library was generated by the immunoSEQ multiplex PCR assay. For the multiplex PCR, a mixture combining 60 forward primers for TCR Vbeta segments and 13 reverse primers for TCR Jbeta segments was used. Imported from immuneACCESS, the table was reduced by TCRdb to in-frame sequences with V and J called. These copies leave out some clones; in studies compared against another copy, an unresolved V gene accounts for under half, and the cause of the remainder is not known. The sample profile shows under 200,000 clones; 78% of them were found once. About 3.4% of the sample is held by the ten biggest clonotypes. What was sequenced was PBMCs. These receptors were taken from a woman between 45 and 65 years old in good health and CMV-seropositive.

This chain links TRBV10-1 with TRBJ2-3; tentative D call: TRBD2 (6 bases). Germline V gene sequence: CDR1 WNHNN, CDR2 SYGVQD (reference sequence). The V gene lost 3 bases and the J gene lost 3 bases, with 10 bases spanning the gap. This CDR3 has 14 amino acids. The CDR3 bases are TGCGCCAGCAGTGATGGCGGGGAGACAGATACGCAGTATTTT. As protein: CASSDGGETDTQYF.

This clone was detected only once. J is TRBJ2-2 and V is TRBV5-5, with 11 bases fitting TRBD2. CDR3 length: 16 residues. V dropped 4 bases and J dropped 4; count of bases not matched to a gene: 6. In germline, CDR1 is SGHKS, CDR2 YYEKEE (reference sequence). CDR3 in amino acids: CASSALAGGLTGELFF. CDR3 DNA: TGTGCCAGCAGCGCGCTAGCGGGGGGCCTCACCGGGGAGCTGTTTTTT.

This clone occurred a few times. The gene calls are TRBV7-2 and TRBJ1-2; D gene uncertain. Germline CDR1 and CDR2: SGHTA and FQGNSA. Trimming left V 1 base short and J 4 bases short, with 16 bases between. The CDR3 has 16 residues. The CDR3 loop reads CASSLGRASVPYGYTF. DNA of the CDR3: TGTGCCAGCAGCTTAGGGAGGGCCAGCGTACCCTATGGCTACACCTTC.

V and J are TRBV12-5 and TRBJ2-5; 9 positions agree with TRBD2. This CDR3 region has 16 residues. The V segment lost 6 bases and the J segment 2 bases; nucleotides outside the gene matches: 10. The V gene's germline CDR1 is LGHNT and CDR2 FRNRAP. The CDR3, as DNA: TGTGCTAGTGGCCGGGGGGCTAGCGGGGTACAAGAGACCCAGTACTTC. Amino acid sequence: CASGRGASGVQETQYF.

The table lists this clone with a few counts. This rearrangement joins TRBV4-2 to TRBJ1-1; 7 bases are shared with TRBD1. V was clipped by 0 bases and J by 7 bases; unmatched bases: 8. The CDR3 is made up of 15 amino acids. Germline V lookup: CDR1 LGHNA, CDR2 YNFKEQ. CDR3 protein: CASSQDSQGMGEAFF. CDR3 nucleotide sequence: TGTGCCAGCAGCCAAGACTCACAGGGGATGGGTGAAGCTTTCTTT.

The CDR3 reads CASSPNRDGGYTF. The DNA for the CDR3 is TGTGCCAGCTCACCAAACAGGGACGGTGGCTACACCTTC. This chain uses TRBV18 with TRBJ1-2; a possible D gene is TRBD1 (6 bases). The germline V gene has CDR1 KGHSH and CDR2 LQKENI. Deletions cut 2 bases from V and 7 bases from J, with 11 bases between. The CDR3 is made up of 13 amino acids.

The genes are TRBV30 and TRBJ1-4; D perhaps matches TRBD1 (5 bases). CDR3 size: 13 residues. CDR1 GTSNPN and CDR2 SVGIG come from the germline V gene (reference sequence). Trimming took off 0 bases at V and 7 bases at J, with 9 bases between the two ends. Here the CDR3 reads CAWSVGVFEKLFF. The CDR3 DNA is TGTGCCTGGAGTGTAGGGGTGTTTGAAAAACTGTTTTTT.

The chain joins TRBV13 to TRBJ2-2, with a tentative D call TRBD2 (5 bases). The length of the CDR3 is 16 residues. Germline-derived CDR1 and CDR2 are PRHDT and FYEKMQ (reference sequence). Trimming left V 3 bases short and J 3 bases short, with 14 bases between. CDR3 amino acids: CASSLSGSGDTGELFF. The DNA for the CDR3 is TGTGCCAGCAGCTTGTCGGGGAGCGGCGACACCGGGGAGCTGTTTTTT.

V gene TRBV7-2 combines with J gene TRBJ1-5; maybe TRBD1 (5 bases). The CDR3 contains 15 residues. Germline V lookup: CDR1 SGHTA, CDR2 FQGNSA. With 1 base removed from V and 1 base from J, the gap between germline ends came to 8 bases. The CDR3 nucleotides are TGTGCCAGCAGCTTAGACCGGGGGAGCAATCAGCCCCAGCATTTT. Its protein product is CASSLDRGSNQPQHF.

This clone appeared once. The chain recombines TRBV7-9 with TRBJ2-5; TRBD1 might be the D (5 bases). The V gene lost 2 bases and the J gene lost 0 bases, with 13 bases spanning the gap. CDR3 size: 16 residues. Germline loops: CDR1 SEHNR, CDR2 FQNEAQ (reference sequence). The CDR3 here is CASSLREDSDQETQYF. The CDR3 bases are TGTGCCAGCAGCTTAAGGGAAGACAGCGACCAAGAGACCCAGTACTTC.

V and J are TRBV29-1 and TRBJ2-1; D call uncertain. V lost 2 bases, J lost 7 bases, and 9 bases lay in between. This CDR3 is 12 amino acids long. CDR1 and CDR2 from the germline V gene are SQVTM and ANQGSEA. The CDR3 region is CSVEMGANEQFF. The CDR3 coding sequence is TGCAGCGTTGAAATGGGCGCGAATGAGCAGTTCTTC.

The CDR3 loop is CASSQPFRLADPSYEQYF. DNA of the CDR3: TGCGCCAGCAGCCAACCATTCCGACTAGCGGACCCCTCCTACGAGCAGTACTTC. The chain recombines TRBV4-1 with TRBJ2-7, with 9 bases aligning to TRBD2. V lost 2 bases, J lost 0 bases, and 11 bases stayed unmatched. Germline V gene sequence: CDR1 MGHRA, CDR2 YSYEKL. This CDR3 contains 18 residues.

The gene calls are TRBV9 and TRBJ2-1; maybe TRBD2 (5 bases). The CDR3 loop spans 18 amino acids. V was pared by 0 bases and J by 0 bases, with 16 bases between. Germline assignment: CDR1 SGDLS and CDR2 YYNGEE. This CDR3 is CASSVGPPMGSSYNEQFF. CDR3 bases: TGTGCCAGCAGCGTAGGCCCTCCGATGGGGAGCTCCTACAATGAGCAGTTCTTC.

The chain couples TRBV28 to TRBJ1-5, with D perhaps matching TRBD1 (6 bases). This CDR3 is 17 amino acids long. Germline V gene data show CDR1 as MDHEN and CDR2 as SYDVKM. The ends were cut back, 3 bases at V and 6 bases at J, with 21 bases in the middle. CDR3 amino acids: CASSLLGALGGVQPQHF. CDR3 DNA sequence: TGTGCCAGCAGTTTGCTGGGGGCCCTGGGAGGGGTTCAGCCCCAGCATTTT.

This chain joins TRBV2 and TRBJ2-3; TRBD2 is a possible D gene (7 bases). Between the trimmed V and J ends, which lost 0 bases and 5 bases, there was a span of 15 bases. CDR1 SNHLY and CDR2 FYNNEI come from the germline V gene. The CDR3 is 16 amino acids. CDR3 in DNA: TGTGCCAGCAGTGAAGCAGCGGGACATGTTAGAGATACGCAGTATTTT. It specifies CASSEAAGHVRDTQYF.

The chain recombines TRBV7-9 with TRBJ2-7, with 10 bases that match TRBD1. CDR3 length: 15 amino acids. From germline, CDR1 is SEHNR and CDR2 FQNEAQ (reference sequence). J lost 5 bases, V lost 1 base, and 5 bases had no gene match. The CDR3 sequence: CASSLGQGASHEQYF. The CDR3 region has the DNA TGTGCCAGCAGCTTAGGACAGGGGGCGTCCCACGAGCAGTACTTC.

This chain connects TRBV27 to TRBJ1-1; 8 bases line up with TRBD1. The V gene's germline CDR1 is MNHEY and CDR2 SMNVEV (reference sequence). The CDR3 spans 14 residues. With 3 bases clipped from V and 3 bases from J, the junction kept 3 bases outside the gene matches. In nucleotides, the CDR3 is TGTGCCAGCAGTTTCGGGACAGGAGACACTGAAGCTTTCTTT. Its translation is CASSFGTGDTEAFF.

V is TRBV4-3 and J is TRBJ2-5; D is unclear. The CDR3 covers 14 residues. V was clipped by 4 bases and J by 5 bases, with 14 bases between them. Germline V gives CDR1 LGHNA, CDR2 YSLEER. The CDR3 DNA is TGCGCCAGCAGCCTCTTCCCCAAGCCGGAGACCCAGTACTTC. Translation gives CASSLFPKPETQYF.

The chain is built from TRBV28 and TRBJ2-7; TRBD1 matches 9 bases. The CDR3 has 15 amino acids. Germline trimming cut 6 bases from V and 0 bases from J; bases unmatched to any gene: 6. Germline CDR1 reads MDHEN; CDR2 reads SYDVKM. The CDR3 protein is CASSTTGGLSYEQYF. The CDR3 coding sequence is TGTGCCAGCAGCACGACAGGGGGGCTCTCCTACGAGCAGTACTTC.